The 7 T cell receptor beta chains below were found in one sample sequenced in a study of cytomegalovirus exposure and HLA in healthy donors. The PCR made use of 60 Vbeta and 13 Jbeta primers. TCRdb keeps only in-frame clones here, not all; method: immunoSEQ multiplex PCR. The sample carries some 130,000 clones, 75% recorded once. Sample: PBMCs. Receptor source: a man aged 25-45 years in good health and CMV-seronegative.

This clone was detected a few times. The chain employs TRBV28 and TRBJ2-2; D unresolved. The length of the CDR3 is 15 residues. Germline lookup yields CDR1 MDHEN and CDR2 SYDVKM. V gave up 1 base and J gave up 3 bases, with 9 bases separating them. CDR3 bases: TGTGCCAGCAGTTTATTGGAGCATTACACCGGGGAGCTGTTTTTT. This gives the protein CASSLLEHYTGELFF.

The V call is TRBV11-1, the J call TRBJ1-3; TRBD1 matches 7 bases. Germline loops: CDR1 SGHAT, CDR2 FQDESV (reference sequence). The V gene end was trimmed by 5 bases and the J gene end by 1 base; junction bases not matched to a gene: 5. The CDR3 totals 15 residues. The CDR3 region is CASSPPTGSGNTIYF. For the CDR3, the DNA is TGTGCCAGCAGCCCACCGACAGGGTCTGGAAACACCATATATTTT.

V and J are TRBV9 and TRBJ2-2; 8 bases map to TRBD2. CDR1 is SGDLS and CDR2 is YYNGEE in the germline V gene. V dropped 2 bases and J dropped 4; count of bases not matched to a gene: 4. The CDR3 sequence is 15 residues long. For the CDR3, the DNA is TGTGCCAGCAGCGTCACTAGCGGTTTCACCGGGGAGCTGTTTTTT. Protein sequence: CASSVTSGFTGELFF.

A single count supports this clone. The CDR3 DNA reads as TGCGCCAGCAGCTTGGGCCTTGGACAGCTCTCCTACAATGAGCAGTTCTTC. Translating it yields CASSLGLGQLSYNEQFF. This chain uses TRBV5-1 with TRBJ2-1, with a possible D match to TRBD1 (6 bases). Germline CDR1 is SGHRS and CDR2 is YFSETQ. The CDR3 is 17 amino acids. Trimming stripped 0 bases from V and 0 bases from J, with 13 bases between.

V gene TRBV6-5 combines with J gene TRBJ2-1, with a tentative D call TRBD1 (5 bases). Trimming stripped 5 bases from V and 0 bases from J, with 8 bases between. The CDR3 spans 14 residues. Germline loops: CDR1 MNHEY, CDR2 SVGAGI. This chain's CDR3 is CASSTDSSYNEQFF. The DNA for the CDR3 is TGTGCCAGCAGTACTGACAGCTCCTACAATGAGCAGTTCTTC.

This chain uses TRBV5-1 with TRBJ2-5; 7 bases are shared with TRBD2. Near its end, the DNA agrees better with TRBJ2-7, so the J call may be wrong. The germline V gene has CDR1 SGHRS and CDR2 YFSETQ. This CDR3 is built from 17 residues. CDR3 nucleotides: TGCGCCAGCAGCTGGACGCCCGGGGGGTCCAGCTCCTACGAGCAGTACTTC. Its protein is CASSWTPGGSSSYEQYF.

This chain links TRBV20-1 with TRBJ2-7; weak D call: TRBD2 (5 bases). V was shortened by 5 bases and J by 6 bases, with 11 bases between the two germline ends. Germline values: CDR1 DFQATT, CDR2 SNEGSKA (reference sequence). The CDR3 length is 11 residues. The CDR3: CSAHPGSEQYF. Written as DNA, the CDR3 is TGCAGTGCTCACCCGGGGTCCGAGCAGTACTTC.